The source of this T cell receptor (beta chain) is a study of Ad26.COV2.S vaccination and SARS-CoV-2 variants. Overall study results and limits: Post-vaccination breadth of spike-specific CD8+ and CD4+ T cell responses was reportedly substantial. People who got the vaccine or the placebo had similar non-spike TCR breadth. There was a possibility that the TCR breadth and depth analyses underestimated total T cell responses.

Trimming removed 3 bases at V and 5 bases at J, with 10 bases between. This CDR3 is built from 13 residues. Germline V gives CDR1 MNHNS, CDR2 SASEGT. Only in-frame clones appear in the TCRdb table, and some are missing; sequencing was by immunoSEQ multiplex PCR. Of roughly 180,000 clones in the sample, 87% were seen once. As concerns this clone: Its antigen is as yet unknown.

V and J are TRBV6-1 and TRBJ2-5; D not certain. The source was peripheral blood, collected after recovery from COVID-19. This TCR came from a human donor who had recovered from COVID-19. For the CDR3, the DNA is TGTGCCAGCAGTGACGACGGTGGGGAGACCCAGTACTTC. Amino acids: CASSDDGGETQYF.